These T cell receptor beta chains were read from a single sample in a study of OX40 agonist ivuxolimab in advanced cancers. Produced via immunoSEQ multiplex PCR; TCRdb's table is partial and in-frame only. The table includes over 15,000 clones, around four fifths detected once. Sequenced material: CD4+ or CD8+ T cells sorted from blood, taken in a trial of the OX40 agonist ivuxolimab. The receptor set was obtained from an adult with an advanced solid tumor such as melanoma, head and neck, liver or kidney cancer. Each CDR3 is given with its conserved first and last residue. D genes are given only for firm matches. Some rows mark clone size as missing; the rest say once, few, many or name a class of expanded clone.

v_gene,abundance,j_gene,d_gene,CDR3aa,CDR3nt
TRBV6-5,few,TRBJ1-5,.,CASSQGYNQPQHF,TGTGCCAGCAGCCAGGGGTACAATCAGCCCCAGCATTTT
TRBV11-2,.,TRBJ1-2,.,CASSFDSAKYGYTF,TGTGCCAGCAGCTTTGACAGCGCTAAGTATGGCTACACCTTC
TRBV15,.,TRBJ2-1,.,CATSRDRALDHLGNEQFF,TGTGCCACCAGCAGAGATCGTGCTCTCGATCACCTTGGCAATGAGCAGTTCTTC
TRBV11-2,few,TRBJ2-3,TRBD2,CASSLGSGGTDTQYF,TGTGCCAGCAGCTTAGGCAGCGGGGGCACAGATACGCAGTATTTT
TRBV27,once,TRBJ1-2,.,CASSLSSGEESYGYTF,TGTGCCAGCAGTTTATCTTCAGGGGAGGAGAGCTATGGCTACACCTTC
TRBV4-3,.,TRBJ2-5,TRBD2,CASSQEGPGGGAKETQYF,TGCGCCAGCAGCCAAGAAGGGCCCGGGGGGGGAGCCAAAGAGACCCAGTACTTC
TRBV19,.,TRBJ2-5,TRBD2,CASSIGGGETQETQYF,TGTGCCAGTAGTATAGGCGGGGGGGAGACCCAAGAGACCCAGTACTTC
TRBV5-1,few,TRBJ2-3,TRBD1,CASSLDRGLDTQYF,TGCGCCAGCAGCTTGGACAGGGGATTAGATACGCAGTATTTT
TRBV9,.,TRBJ2-2,.,CASSVGVYTGELFF,TGTGCCAGCAGCGTGGGGGTCTACACCGGGGAGCTGTTTTTT
TRBV11-2,.,TRBJ1-2,TRBD1,CASSSSDRGFGYTF,TGTGCCAGCAGCTCTTCCGACAGGGGGTTCGGCTACACCTTC
TRBV7-9,.,TRBJ1-3,.,CASSWVRASGNTIYF,TGTGCCAGCAGCTGGGTGAGAGCCTCTGGAAACACCATATATTTT
TRBV6-6,.,TRBJ1-1,.,CASSYFVTGFEAFF,TGTGCCAGCAGTTACTTTGTCACAGGGTTTGAAGCTTTCTTT
TRBV2,.,TRBJ2-4,.,CASRQGGLNIQYF,TGTGCCAGCAGGCAGGGAGGACTAAACATTCAGTACTTC
TRBV4-3,.,TRBJ2-1,.,CASSQDREPYNEQFF,TGCGCCAGCAGCCAAGACCGGGAGCCCTACAATGAGCAGTTCTTC
TRBV5-8,.,TRBJ1-6,TRBD1,CASSQSPGQGRGALHF,TGCGCCAGCAGCCAATCTCCGGGACAGGGCCGGGGAGCCCTCCACTTT
TRBV6-6,few,TRBJ1-6,.,CASSVDSPLHF,TGTGCCAGCAGTGTGGATTCACCCCTCCACTTT
TRBV28,.,TRBJ2-3,.,CASSPRPSSTDTQYF,TGTGCCAGCAGTCCACGACCGTCTAGCACAGATACGCAGTATTTT
TRBV11-3,.,TRBJ1-1,.,CASSFPPDTEAFF,TGTGCCAGCAGCTTTCCCCCGGACACTGAAGCTTTCTTT
TRBV5-6,.,TRBJ2-1,.,CASSPEDRFNEQFF,TGTGCCAGCAGCCCCGAAGACAGATTCAATGAGCAGTTCTTC
TRBV7-9,.,TRBJ1-4,.,CASSSLGGPEEEKLFF,TGTGCCAGCAGCTCGTTAGGCGGACCCGAGGAAGAAAAACTGTTTTTT
TRBV7-6,once,TRBJ2-1,.,CASSSEPSSYNEQFF,TGTGCCAGCAGTTCCGAACCTTCCTCCTACAATGAGCAGTTCTTC
TRBV6-1,.,TRBJ1-5,.,CASKGTLNQPQHF,TGTGCCAGCAAGGGAACACTCAATCAGCCCCAGCATTTT
TRBV6-5,.,TRBJ1-5,.,CASTPLMSNQPQHF,TGTGCCAGCACCCCTCTGATGAGCAATCAGCCCCAGCATTTT
TRBV5-4,.,TRBJ2-7,.,CASSLARGYEQYF,TGTGCCAGCAGCTTGGCCAGGGGCTACGAGCAGTACTTC
TRBV5-5,.,TRBJ1-1,.,CASSLLDTEAFF,TGTGCCAGCAGCTTGTTAGACACTGAAGCTTTCTTT
TRBV4-1,.,TRBJ1-5,TRBD1,CASSHMTGANQPQHF,TGCGCCAGCAGCCATATGACAGGGGCTAATCAGCCCCAGCATTTT
TRBV5-8,few,TRBJ1-5,.,CASSLEWEGQPQHF,TGTGCCAGCAGCCTCGAGTGGGAGGGTCAGCCCCAGCATTTT
TRBV2,.,TRBJ1-1,.,CASTFKGTEAFF,TGTGCCAGCACCTTTAAGGGCACTGAAGCTTTCTTT